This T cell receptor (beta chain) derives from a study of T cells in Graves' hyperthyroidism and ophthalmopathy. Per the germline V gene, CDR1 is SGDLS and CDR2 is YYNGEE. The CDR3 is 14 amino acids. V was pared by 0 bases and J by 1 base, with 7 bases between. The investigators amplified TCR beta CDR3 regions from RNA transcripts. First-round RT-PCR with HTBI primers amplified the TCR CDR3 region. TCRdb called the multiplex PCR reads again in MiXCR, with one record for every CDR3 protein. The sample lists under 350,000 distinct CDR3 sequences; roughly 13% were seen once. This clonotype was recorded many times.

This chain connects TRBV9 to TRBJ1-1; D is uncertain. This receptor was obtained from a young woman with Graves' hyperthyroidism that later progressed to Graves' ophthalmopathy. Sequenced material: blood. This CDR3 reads CASSVGDSNTEAFF. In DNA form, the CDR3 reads TGTGCCAGCAGCGTAGGAGATTCGAACACTGAAGCTTTCTTT.